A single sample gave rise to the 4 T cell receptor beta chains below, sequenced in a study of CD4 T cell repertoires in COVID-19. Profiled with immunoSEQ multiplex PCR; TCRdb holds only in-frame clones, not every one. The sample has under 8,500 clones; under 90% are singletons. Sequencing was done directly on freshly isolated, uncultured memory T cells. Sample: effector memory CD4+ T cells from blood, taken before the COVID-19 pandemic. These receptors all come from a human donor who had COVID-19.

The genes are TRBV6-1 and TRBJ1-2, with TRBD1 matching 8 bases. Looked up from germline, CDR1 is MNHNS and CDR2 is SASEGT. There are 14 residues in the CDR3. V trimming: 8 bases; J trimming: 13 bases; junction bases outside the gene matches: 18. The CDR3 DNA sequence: TGTGCCAGCGGCCCACAGGACAGGGTGAGAGGTTTCACCTTC. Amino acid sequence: CASGPQDRVRGFTF.

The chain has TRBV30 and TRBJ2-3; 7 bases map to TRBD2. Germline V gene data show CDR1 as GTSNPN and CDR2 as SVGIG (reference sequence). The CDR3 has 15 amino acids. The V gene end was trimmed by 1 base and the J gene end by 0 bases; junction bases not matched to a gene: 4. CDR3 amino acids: CAWSERRESTDTQYF. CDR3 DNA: TGTGCCTGGAGTGAGCGGCGGGAGAGCACAGATACGCAGTATTTT.

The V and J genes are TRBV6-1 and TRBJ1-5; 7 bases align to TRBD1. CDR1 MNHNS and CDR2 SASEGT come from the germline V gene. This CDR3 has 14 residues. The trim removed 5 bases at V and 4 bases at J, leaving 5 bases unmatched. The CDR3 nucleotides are TGTGCCAGCAGTAAGGGGACAGCTAATCAGCCCCAGCATTTT. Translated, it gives CASSKGTANQPQHF.

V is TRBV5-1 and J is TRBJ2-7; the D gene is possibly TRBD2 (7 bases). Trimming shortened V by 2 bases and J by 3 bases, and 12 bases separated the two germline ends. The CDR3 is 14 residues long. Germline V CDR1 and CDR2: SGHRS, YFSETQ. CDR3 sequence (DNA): TGCGCCAGCAGCTTTGGGGGGGCGGGCTACGAGCAGTACTTC. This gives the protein CASSFGGAGYEQYF.